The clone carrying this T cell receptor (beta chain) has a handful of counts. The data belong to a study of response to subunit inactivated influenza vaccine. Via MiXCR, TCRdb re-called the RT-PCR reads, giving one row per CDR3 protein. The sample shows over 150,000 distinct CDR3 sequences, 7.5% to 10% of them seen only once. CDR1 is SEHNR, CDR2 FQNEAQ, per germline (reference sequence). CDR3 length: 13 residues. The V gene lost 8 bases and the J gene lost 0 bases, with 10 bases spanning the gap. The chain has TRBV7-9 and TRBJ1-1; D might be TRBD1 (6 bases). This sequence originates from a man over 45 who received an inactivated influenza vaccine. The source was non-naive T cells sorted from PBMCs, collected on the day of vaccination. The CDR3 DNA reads TGTGCCAGCTCGGACAGCATGAACACTGAAGCTTTCTTT. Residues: CASSDSMNTEAFF. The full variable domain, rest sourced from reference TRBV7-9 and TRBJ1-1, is DTGVSQNPRHKITKRGQNVTFRCDPISEHNRLYWYRQTLGQGPEFLTYFQNEAQLEKSRLLSDRFSAERPKGSFSTLEIQRTEQGDSAMYLCASSDSMNTEAFFGQGTRLTVV.